These 20 T cell receptor beta chains were all obtained from the same sample, sequenced in a study of cytomegalovirus exposure and HLA in healthy donors. Vbeta (60) and Jbeta (13) primers were used in the PCR. Generated by immunoSEQ multiplex PCR, the TCRdb table keeps only in-frame clones and is missing some. The sample has roughly 190,000 clones; 8.5% to 10% are singletons. Sequencing was done on a sample of PBMCs. These receptors all come from a woman aged 25 to 39 in good health and CMV-seropositive.

This clone showed up just a few times. The rearrangement links TRBV27 to TRBJ1-4; D is perhaps TRBD1 (6 bases). The CDR3 spans 14 residues. Between the trimmed V and J ends, which lost 4 bases and 4 bases, there was a span of 10 bases. Germline-derived CDR1 and CDR2 are MNHEY and SMNVEV (reference sequence). CDR3 DNA: TGTGCCAGCAGTTCGACAGGTTTTAATGAAAAACTGTTTTTT. It encodes CASSSTGFNEKLFF.

This clone appeared a few times. The rearrangement joins TRBV30 to TRBJ1-2; D possibly corresponds to TRBD1 (5 bases). V was shortened by 2 bases and J by 0 bases, with 22 bases between the two germline ends. The CDR3 has 18 amino acids. In germline, CDR1 is GTSNPN, CDR2 SVGIG (reference sequence). As DNA, the CDR3 is TGTGCCTGGAGTACCTCCGCGGCAGTGGGGCCCACTAACTATGGCTACACCTTC. Residues: CAWSTSAAVGPTNYGYTF.

The chain is built from TRBV19 and TRBJ1-2; TRBD1 aligns across 10 bases. The junction had 13 bases not matched to a gene; V was cut back by 7 bases and J by 2 bases. Germline V gene data show CDR1 as LNHDA and CDR2 as SQIVND (reference sequence). The CDR3 runs 17 residues. CDR3 in amino acids: CASTQGRDRGTNYGYTF. CDR3 DNA sequence: TGTGCCAGTACCCAGGGTAGGGACAGGGGCACGAACTATGGCTACACCTTC.

This clone has just a few counts. The sample holds other DNA sequences that translate to the same CDR3. The chain carries TRBV21-1 and TRBJ2-7; the table calls TRBD2, which could not be checked here. TRBV21-1 constitutes a pseudogene. The CDR3 runs to 17 residues. Here the CDR3 DNA reads TGTGCCAGCAGCCCGAGAGTTAGCGGGGAGGGGGCCTACGAGCAGTACTTC. Encoded protein: CASSPRVSGEGAYEQYF.

V gene TRBV6-5 combines with J gene TRBJ1-2; 7 bases agree with TRBD1. CDR1 is MNHEY, CDR2 SVGAGI, per germline. With V trimmed by 2 bases and J by 8 bases, 11 bases remained unmatched. The CDR3 consists of 15 residues. The CDR3 region is CASSYGVTGQGGYTF. The CDR3 bases are TGTGCCAGCAGTTACGGGGTGACAGGGCAAGGCGGCTACACCTTC.

This clone showed up just a few times. This chain connects TRBV5-1 to TRBJ2-3; 9 positions match TRBD2. V dropped 5 bases and J dropped 3; count of bases not matched to a gene: 7. CDR3 length: 15 amino acids. Germline CDR1 reads SGHRS; CDR2 reads YFSETQ. DNA of the CDR3: TGCGCCAGCAGAAGCATAGCGGGAGTAACAGATACGCAGTATTTT. It translates to CASRSIAGVTDTQYF. Full variable domain (remainder filled in from reference TRBV5-1 and TRBJ2-3): KAGVTQTPRYLIKTRGQQVTLSCSPISGHRSVSWYQQTPGQGLQFLFEYFSETQRNKGNFPGRFSGRQFSNSRSEMNVSTLELGDSALYLCASRSIAGVTDTQYFGPGTRLTVL.

This clone was seen a few times. The V gene is TRBV30, the J gene TRBJ1-5; no clear D gene. The germline V gene has CDR1 GTSNPN and CDR2 SVGIG (reference sequence). The CDR3 sequence is 16 residues long. Trimming removed 5 bases at V and 0 bases at J, with 17 bases between. The CDR3 here is CAWAYGPGYSNQPQHF. Written as DNA, the CDR3 is TGTGCCTGGGCTTACGGGCCGGGGTATAGCAATCAGCCCCAGCATTTT.

This sequence joins TRBV27 and TRBJ2-7, with 8 bases identical to TRBD1. The CDR3 sequence is 14 residues long. CDR1 and CDR2 from the germline V gene are MNHEY and SMNVEV (reference sequence). The V segment lost 5 bases and the J segment 6 bases; nucleotides outside the gene matches: 9. The CDR3 DNA is TGTGCCAGCAGTGCCTTTCAGGGGGCTAGCGAGCAGTACTTC. Its protein is CASSAFQGASEQYF.

In the case of this clone: Germline and junction disagree at one end, which may indicate a read error. The chain couples TRBV2 to TRBJ2-3; tentatively, D is TRBD1 (7 bases). The germline gives CDR1 SNHLY, CDR2 FYNNEI. The CDR3 contains 13 residues. CDR3 in DNA: TGTGCCAGCAGTGAAGTCGGAGGGACAGTCGGACTTTTT. This gives the protein CASSEVGGTVGLF.

The chain joins TRBV5-1 to TRBJ2-7; TRBD1 matches 10 bases. The CDR3 spans 15 residues. The V segment lost 3 bases and the J segment 0 bases; nucleotides outside the gene matches: 3. Germline V gives CDR1 SGHRS, CDR2 YFSETQ. CDR3 DNA: TGCGCCAGCAGCTCGGGGACAGGGGACTCCTACGAGCAGTACTTC. Translation gives CASSSGTGDSYEQYF.

The chain links TRBV5-1 to TRBJ2-2, with D perhaps matching TRBD1 (5 bases). V lost 4 bases to trimming and J lost 0 bases, with 13 bases between them. The CDR3 consists of 16 residues. Germline V lookup: CDR1 SGHRS, CDR2 YFSETQ. This chain's CDR3 is CASSPNRLTNTGELFF. The CDR3 region has the DNA TGCGCCAGCAGCCCTAACAGGCTAACGAACACCGGGGAGCTGTTTTTT.

The V call is TRBV5-1, the J call TRBJ2-1; TRBD1 aligns across 8 bases. This CDR3 region has 15 residues. Germline V gives CDR1 SGHRS, CDR2 YFSETQ. Trimming at V came to 1 base and at J to 5 bases, leaving 5 bases not matched to a gene. The CDR3, as DNA: TGCGCCAGCAGCTTGATACAGGGGGGTAACAATGAGCAGTTCTTC. Its translation: CASSLIQGGNNEQFF.

The chain links TRBV19 to TRBJ2-1; 7 nucleotides align to TRBD2. The germline gives CDR1 LNHDA, CDR2 SQIVND (reference sequence). Germline trimming cut 11 bases from V and 3 bases from J; bases unmatched to any gene: 4. The CDR3 has 12 amino acids. The CDR3 sequence: CALGRLYNEQFF. In DNA form, the CDR3 reads TGTGCCCTCGGGAGGCTCTACAATGAGCAGTTCTTC.

This clone was seen a few times. Here the CDR3 reads CASSDESSPGSEQFF. In DNA form, the CDR3 reads TGTGCCAGCAGTGACGAATCGAGCCCGGGTAGTGAGCAGTTCTTC. The gene calls are TRBV6-4 and TRBJ2-1; D unresolved. The CDR3 is 15 amino acids. V lost 2 bases and J lost 9, with 17 bases in between. The germline V gene has CDR1 MRHNA and CDR2 SNTAGT.

There are a few counts of this clone. CDR3 nucleotide sequence: TGTGCCAGCAGCTTGGTCGCTAGCGGGACCCAGTTCTTC. It encodes CASSLVASGTQFF. This sequence joins TRBV5-6 and TRBJ2-1, with 9 bases aligning to TRBD2. Trimming at V came to 0 bases and at J to 13 bases, leaving 5 bases not matched to a gene. The germline CDR1 and CDR2 sequences are SGHDT and YYEEEE. This CDR3 has 13 amino acids.

The chain has TRBV27 and TRBJ2-2; 9 nucleotides line up with TRBD2. The CDR3 sequence is 17 residues long. The ends lost 3 bases at V and 0 bases at J; junction bases unmatched: 5. Looked up from germline, CDR1 is MNHEY and CDR2 is SMNVEV (reference sequence). The CDR3 bases are TGTGCCAGCAGTTTTCGTAGCGGGAGCGCGAACACCGGGGAGCTGTTTTTT. Translation: CASSFRSGSANTGELFF.

This clone was observed a few times. The gene calls are TRBV5-6 and TRBJ1-4; TRBD1 is a possible D gene (6 bases). Germline-derived CDR1 and CDR2 are SGHDT and YYEEEE. The V end lost 4 bases, the J end lost 5 bases, and 21 bases lay between the germline ends. CDR3 length equals 17 residues. The CDR3 is CASSITSRGTGNEKLFF. The CDR3 nucleotides read TGTGCCAGCAGCATAACGTCGAGGGGGACGGGGAATGAAAAACTGTTTTTT.

The chain couples TRBV4-1 to TRBJ1-1; TRBD1 aligns across 7 bases. The J segment lost 8 bases and the V segment lost 2 bases, leaving 2 bases of the junction unmatched. There are 12 residues in the CDR3. Germline lookup yields CDR1 MGHRA and CDR2 YSYEKL. CDR3 in DNA: TGCGCCAGCAGCCAACCGACAGGGGAAGCTTTCTTT. Its translation: CASSQPTGEAFF.

The table lists this clone with a few counts. The J gene is TRBJ1-1, the V gene TRBV7-9, with D possibly being TRBD1 (5 bases). The V end was cut by 2 bases, the J end by 1 base, with 20 bases between. Germline CDR1 reads SEHNR; CDR2 reads FQNEAQ (reference sequence). The CDR3 totals 18 residues. This chain's CDR3 is CASSLLSPPRTGNTEAFF. CDR3 nucleotide sequence: TGTGCCAGCAGCTTACTGTCTCCCCCACGTACAGGGAACACTGAAGCTTTCTTT.

V is TRBV29-1 and J is TRBJ2-7, with D possibly being TRBD2 (5 bases). V was clipped by 1 base and J by 5 bases, with 9 bases between them. Germline V gene sequence: CDR1 SQVTM, CDR2 ANQGSEA. The CDR3 loop spans 12 amino acids. In DNA form, the CDR3 reads TGCAGCGTTGAAGGTCGGCGGGACGAGCAGTACTTC. This gives the protein CSVEGRRDEQYF.